Listed here are 20 T cell receptor beta chains from one sample, sequenced in a study of blood T cell repertoires in COVID-19. Repertoires were generated with immunoSEQ multiplex PCR, while TCRdb's copy carries only in-frame clones and drops some. The sample records 310,000 or so clones, around nine tenths being singletons. The sample taken for sequencing was PBMCs or T cells enriched from blood (not recorded which). These TCRs come from a woman between 25 and 40 years old who had recovered from COVID-19.

The chain employs TRBV11-2 and TRBJ1-6; D not certain. The CDR3 contains 12 residues. CDR1 and CDR2 (germline): SGHAT, FQNNGV. Trimming took 5 bases from V and 7 from J, leaving 6 bases between them. This CDR3 reads CASSLRNSPLHF. The DNA for the CDR3 is TGTGCCAGCAGCCTCAGGAATTCACCCCTCCACTTT.

V and J are TRBV25-1 and TRBJ2-3, with 9 nucleotides matching TRBD1. The V gene end was trimmed by 5 bases and the J gene end by 4 bases; junction bases not matched to a gene: 13. The V gene's germline CDR1 is MGHDK and CDR2 SYGVNS. CDR3 length equals 17 residues. The CDR3 spells CASSSLMTGGTSDTQYF. The CDR3 region has the DNA TGTGCCAGCAGTTCACTCATGACAGGGGGGACTTCAGATACGCAGTATTTT.

In its sample, this clone was seen a few times. The chain couples TRBV2 to TRBJ1-5; TRBD1 matches 7 bases. Germline CDR1 reads SNHLY; CDR2 reads FYNNEI. The J segment lost 2 bases and the V segment lost 6 bases, leaving 7 bases of the junction unmatched. This CDR3 is built from 15 residues. The CDR3 sequence: CASRGTVQGNQPQHF. The CDR3 DNA is TGTGCCAGCAGGGGGACAGTACAAGGCAATCAGCCCCAGCATTTT.

The chain couples TRBV2 to TRBJ2-1; TRBD2 matches 7 bases. The CDR3 runs 16 residues. The V segment lost 1 base and the J segment 3 bases; nucleotides outside the gene matches: 6. Germline loops: CDR1 SNHLY, CDR2 FYNNEI. The chain's CDR3 is CASSEVAGVDYNEQFF. DNA of the CDR3: TGTGCCAGCAGTGAAGTTGCGGGAGTTGACTACAATGAGCAGTTCTTC.

The chain recombines TRBV28 with TRBJ2-3; the match to TRBD2 covers 9 bases. Germline CDR1 is MDHEN and CDR2 is SYDVKM. The V and J ends lost 7 bases and 8 bases, in that order; junction bases with no gene match: 22. This CDR3 comprises 18 residues. The CDR3: CASILGGLAGSIGGTQYF. The CDR3 nucleotides read TGTGCCAGCATCCTCGGTGGGCTAGCGGGATCAATCGGGGGTACGCAGTATTTT. Looking up the rest from reference TRBV28 and TRBJ2-3 gives the full variable domain: DVKVTQSSRYLVKRTGEKVFLECVQDMDHENMFWYRQDPGLGLRLIYFSYDVKMKEKGDIPEGYSVSREKKERFSLILESASTNQTSMYLCASILGGLAGSIGGTQYFGPGTRLTVL.

This clone was seen only once. CDR3 loop: CSAGLAGDFASEQFF. The CDR3 DNA sequence: TGCAGCGCCGGACTAGCGGGAGATTTCGCGAGTGAGCAGTTCTTC. This rearrangement joins TRBV29-1 to TRBJ2-1; 13 bases match TRBD2. The CDR3 covers 15 residues. V lost 7 bases, J lost 9 bases, and 12 bases stayed unmatched. Looked up from germline, CDR1 is SQVTM and CDR2 is ANQGSEA.

V usage is TRBV7-2 and J usage is TRBJ1-6; unclear D gene. CDR3 size: 15 residues. Germline V gene data show CDR1 as SGHTA and CDR2 as FQGNSA. Trimming took 1 base from V and 1 from J, leaving 5 bases between them. This CDR3 is CASSLVQSYNSPLHF. The CDR3 DNA sequence: TGTGCCAGCAGCTTAGTACAGTCCTATAATTCACCCCTCCACTTT.

V usage is TRBV9 and J usage is TRBJ1-1, with no clear D. Trimming removed 3 bases from V and 2 bases from J, with 14 bases in between. This CDR3 is built from 15 residues. Germline CDR1 reads SGDLS; CDR2 reads YYNGEE. Here the CDR3 reads CASSALSRINTEAFF. The DNA of the CDR3 is TGTGCCAGCAGCGCCCTCTCCAGAATTAACACTGAAGCTTTCTTT.

The CDR3 reads CASSAPGQGSNQPQHF. CDR3 in DNA: TGTGCCAGCAGCGCACCGGGACAGGGTAGCAATCAGCCCCAGCATTTT. The rearrangement uses TRBV7-2 and TRBJ1-5; 9 nucleotides match TRBD1. Per the germline V gene, CDR1 is SGHTA and CDR2 is FQGNSA. The V and J ends lost 5 bases and 0 bases, in that order; junction bases with no gene match: 5. This CDR3 spans 16 amino acids.

The chain combines TRBV3-1 (or the pseudogene TRBV3-2) with TRBJ2-1; D is ambiguous. Trimming shortened V by 1 base and J by 5 bases, and 6 bases separated the two germline ends. The V gene's germline CDR1 is LGHDT and CDR2 YNNKEL (reference sequence). The CDR3 is 13 residues long. The CDR3 nucleotides read TGTGCCAGCAGCCAAGTCAGGAACAATGAGCAGTTCTTC. This gives the protein CASSQVRNNEQFF.

This chain joins TRBV27 and TRBJ2-1; D may be TRBD2 (5 bases). Trimming cost V 6 bases and J 0 bases, with 12 bases left between them. The CDR3 runs 15 residues. The germline V gene has CDR1 MNHEY and CDR2 SMNVEV (reference sequence). The CDR3 nucleotides are TGTGCCAGCAGAGTTCCTGGGAGCTCCTACAATGAGCAGTTCTTC. Its translation is CASRVPGSSYNEQFF.

The chain couples TRBV7-3 to TRBJ2-5; TRBD2 matches at 7 bases. After removal of 5 bases from V and 3 bases from J, the junction contained 9 bases not matched to a gene. Germline loops: CDR1 SGHTA, CDR2 FQGTGA. CDR3 length: 15 amino acids. CDR3 residues: CASSARAGAEETQYF. CDR3 coding DNA: TGTGCCAGCAGCGCACGGGCGGGAGCAGAAGAGACCCAGTACTTC.

V is TRBV15 and J is TRBJ2-7, with 9 bases that match TRBD1. V lost 0 bases and J lost 12; bases outside the gene matches: 9. The germline V gene encodes CDR1 LNHNV and CDR2 YYDKDF (reference sequence). This CDR3 region has 14 residues. CDR3 sequence reads: CATSRDRQGQGGYF. The CDR3 DNA reads as TGTGCCACCAGCAGAGATCGACAGGGACAGGGCGGGTACTTC.

A few counts support this clone. The chain couples TRBV6-5 to TRBJ2-4; tentatively, D is TRBD2 (6 bases). The CDR3 is made up of 16 amino acids. The V end lost 2 bases, the J end lost 0 bases, and 11 bases lay between the germline ends. Germline-derived CDR1 and CDR2 are MNHEY and SVGAGI. The DNA of the CDR3 is TGTGCCAGCAGTTACCAGCCAGCGGGAGCCAAAAACATTCAGTACTTC. It is translated as CASSYQPAGAKNIQYF.

This chain joins TRBV6-2 or TRBV6-3 and TRBJ2-1, with D possibly matching TRBD1 (6 bases). The CDR3 runs 12 residues. Trimming took off 1 base at V and 9 bases at J, with 7 bases between the two ends. Germline V lookup: CDR1 MNHEY, CDR2 SVGEGT. The CDR3 region is CASSYLGGEQFF. The DNA for the CDR3 is TGTGCCAGCAGTTACTTAGGGGGTGAGCAGTTCTTC.

V is TRBV7-2 and J is TRBJ2-7; TRBD2 aligns across 7 bases. The CDR3 totals 15 residues. CDR1 and CDR2 from the germline V gene are SGHTA and FQGNSA. The junction had 9 bases not matched to a gene; V was cut back by 5 bases and J by 2 bases. CDR3 protein: CASSPGSGLPYEQYF. The CDR3 DNA reads TGTGCCAGCAGCCCGGGTAGCGGGTTGCCCTACGAGCAGTACTTC.

This chain links TRBV13 with TRBJ1-1; no clear D gene. Germline V gives CDR1 PRHDT, CDR2 FYEKMQ (reference sequence). The CDR3 runs 13 residues. V lost 0 bases and J 1 base, leaving 3 bases between the germline ends. CDR3 in amino acids: CASSLGKNTEAFF. CDR3 in DNA: TGTGCCAGCAGCTTAGGTAAGAACACTGAAGCTTTCTTT.

The chain recombines TRBV6-5 with TRBJ1-5; 9 bases map to TRBD1. Germline CDR1 is MNHEY and CDR2 is SVGAGI. The CDR3 length is 16 residues. Losses at the gene ends were 4 bases for V and 2 bases for J; bases not matched to a gene: 6. This chain's CDR3 is CASSSRTGDGNQPQHF. CDR3 in DNA: TGTGCCAGCAGTTCGAGGACAGGGGATGGCAATCAGCCCCAGCATTTT.

This clone turned up a few times. The J gene is TRBJ1-1, the V gene TRBV29-1, with D possibly matching TRBD1 (6 bases). Germline-derived CDR1 and CDR2 are SQVTM and ANQGSEA. The V and J ends lost 5 bases and 0 bases respectively, with 10 bases between them. The CDR3 has 13 amino acids. The CDR3 DNA is TGCAGCGTTACAGGGTCGCTGAACACTGAAGCTTTCTTT. Translation: CSVTGSLNTEAFF.

The chain uses TRBV6-2 or TRBV6-3 and TRBJ2-1; D remains ambiguous. The CDR3 is 13 residues long. The V end was cut by 0 bases, the J end by 8 bases, with 8 bases between. Germline V gives CDR1 MNHEY, CDR2 SVGEGT. The CDR3 region has the DNA TGTGCCAGCAGTTACTCTGGTCGGTATGAGCAGTTCTTC. Its protein product is CASSYSGRYEQFF.